The next 29 T cell receptor beta chains were all read from a single sample in a study of shared clonotypes between healthy human individuals. Method: immunoSEQ multiplex PCR; TCRdb's copy keeps in-frame clones and lacks some. The sample lists approximately 1,500,000 clones; about 98% were seen once. The sequenced material came from naive CD4+ T cells sorted from blood. Noted subset: CD45RA+ positively selected. Receptor source: a man younger than 40 in good health.

CDR3 DNA sequence: TGTGCCAGCAGTTACTCCAGGGGAAGATTAACTGAAGCTTTCTTT. It encodes CASSYSRGRLTEAFF. The chain carries TRBV6-5 and TRBJ1-1, with D maybe TRBD1 (6 bases). V lost 0 bases and J 5 bases, leaving 13 bases between the germline ends. The CDR3 covers 15 residues. Germline V gene sequence: CDR1 MNHEY, CDR2 SVGAGI.

The CDR3 coding sequence is TGTGCCAGCAGCTTAGTCCCCGGGGGGCCCGGAAACACCATATATTTT. Protein sequence: CASSLVPGGPGNTIYF. The chain carries TRBV7-6 and TRBJ1-3, with D maybe TRBD1 (6 bases). Germline V CDR1 and CDR2: SGHVS, FNYEAQ. This CDR3 has 16 amino acids. V lost 1 base to trimming and J lost 4 bases, with 14 bases between them.

As to this clone: Other DNA sequences in the sample encode the same CDR3. The genes are TRBV7-9 and TRBJ2-1, with TRBD2 identical over 9 bases. There are 17 residues in the CDR3. Germline V gene data show CDR1 as SEHNR and CDR2 as FQNEAQ (reference sequence). With V trimmed by 1 base and J by 2 bases, 6 bases remained unmatched. DNA for the CDR3: TGTGCCAGCAGCTTAGGGTCTCTAGCGGGGACCTACAATGAGCAGTTCTTC. It translates to CASSLGSLAGTYNEQFF.

The V call is TRBV4-1, the J call TRBJ2-7, with 16 bases fitting TRBD2. V shed 1 base and J 4 bases; nucleotides not matched to a gene: 7. The CDR3 is 18 amino acids. The germline V gene encodes CDR1 MGHRA and CDR2 YSYEKL. The CDR3 nucleotides read TGCGCCAGCAGCCAAGCCCTCCCGGGACTAGCGGGAGGGTACGAGCAGTACTTC. As protein: CASSQALPGLAGGYEQYF.

The V gene is TRBV7-9, the J gene TRBJ2-1; weak D call: TRBD2 (6 bases). The length of the CDR3 is 14 residues. Trimming shortened V by 5 bases and J by 8 bases, and 16 bases separated the two germline ends. The germline CDR1 and CDR2 sequences are SEHNR and FQNEAQ (reference sequence). This CDR3 reads CASSGTGDGDEQFF. The CDR3 DNA reads TGTGCCAGCAGCGGAACGGGAGACGGAGATGAGCAGTTCTTC.

The chain is built from TRBV2 and TRBJ2-5, with TRBD1 matching over 7 bases. V lost 7 bases, J lost 1 base, and 9 bases stayed unmatched. The CDR3 covers 15 residues. Germline V gives CDR1 SNHLY, CDR2 FYNNEI. Here the CDR3 reads CASKRESGGQETQYF. In DNA, the CDR3 is TGTGCCAGCAAAAGGGAGTCAGGGGGCCAAGAGACCCAGTACTTC.

The V and J genes are TRBV27 and TRBJ1-2; 10 positions match TRBD1. CDR3 length equals 13 residues. The V segment lost 6 bases and the J segment 7 bases; nucleotides outside the gene matches: 5. CDR1 and CDR2 from the germline V gene are MNHEY and SMNVEV (reference sequence). The CDR3 loop reads CASRATGGSGYTF. The CDR3, as DNA: TGTGCCAGCAGAGCGACAGGGGGCAGTGGCTACACCTTC.

The chain links TRBV2 to TRBJ1-4; no reliable D call. Germline V gives CDR1 SNHLY, CDR2 FYNNEI. The V end lost 5 bases, the J end lost 8 bases, and 9 bases lay between the germline ends. This CDR3 has 12 amino acids. The CDR3: CASSFQREKLFF. In DNA, the CDR3 is TGTGCCAGCAGTTTTCAGAGAGAAAAACTGTTTTTT.

Worth noting for this clone: Other nucleotide sequences from this sample produce the same CDR3. This rearrangement joins TRBV28 to TRBJ1-5, with D perhaps TRBD1 (5 bases). V was clipped by 6 bases and J by 0 bases, with 12 bases between them. This CDR3 is 15 amino acids long. Looked up from germline, CDR1 is MDHEN and CDR2 is SYDVKM. CDR3: CASSLAGGSNQPQHF. Written as DNA, the CDR3 is TGTGCCAGCAGCCTCGCCGGGGGTAGCAATCAGCCCCAGCATTTT.

V and J are TRBV19 and TRBJ1-5, with D hard to call. Germline assignment: CDR1 LNHDA and CDR2 SQIVND (reference sequence). V was shortened by 6 bases and J by 4 bases, with 10 bases between the two germline ends. CDR3 length equals 13 residues. CDR3 loop: CASRGSLNQPQHF. CDR3 in DNA: TGTGCCAGTAGGGGTTCGCTTAATCAGCCCCAGCATTTT.

Concerning this clone: The sample contains more than one DNA sequence encoding this CDR3. J is TRBJ2-3 and V is TRBV10-3; no firm D call. The CDR3 length is 12 residues. Germline-derived CDR1 and CDR2 are ENHRY and SYGVKD. Trimming removed 7 bases at V and 4 bases at J, with 9 bases between. The CDR3 bases are TGTGCCATCAAAGGTAGCTCAGATACGCAGTATTTT. Translating gives CAIKGSSDTQYF.

Remarks on this clone: Other DNA variants within this sample encode the same CDR3. V is TRBV7-9 and J is TRBJ2-1; D not resolved. Looked up from germline, CDR1 is SEHNR and CDR2 is FQNEAQ (reference sequence). The CDR3 consists of 15 residues. V dropped 2 bases and J dropped 0 bases, with 8 bases sitting between them. CDR3 sequence (DNA): TGTGCCAGCAGCTTAAGGCGTGGCTCCTACAATGAGCAGTTCTTC. Its protein is CASSLRRGSYNEQFF.

This chain uses TRBV5-1 with TRBJ2-7, with D uncertain. This CDR3 spans 12 amino acids. The V end lost 4 bases, the J end lost 3 bases, and 8 bases lay between the germline ends. Per germline, CDR1 SGHRS and CDR2 YFSETQ. CDR3 nucleotides: TGCGCCAGCAGCAATAACATCTACGAGCAGTACTTC. Translating gives CASSNNIYEQYF.

V gene TRBV18 combines with J gene TRBJ2-5; D remains ambiguous. Germline CDR1 KGHSH, CDR2 LQKENI. This CDR3 comprises 13 residues. V dropped 0 bases and J dropped 5 bases, with 7 bases sitting between them. The CDR3 loop reads CASSPPSTETQYF. As DNA, the CDR3 is TGTGCCAGCTCACCACCTAGCACTGAGACCCAGTACTTC.

The chain uses TRBV4-1 and TRBJ2-1; D call uncertain. V lost 2 bases, J lost 1 base, and 12 bases lay in between. Germline loops: CDR1 MGHRA, CDR2 YSYEKL. CDR3 length: 16 amino acids. CDR3 nucleotide sequence: TGCGCCAGCAGCCAACCCACCTCCGGGTCCTACAATGAGCAGTTCTTC. Translated, it gives CASSQPTSGSYNEQFF.

This sequence joins TRBV9 and TRBJ2-3, with unresolved D. The V end was cut by 0 bases, the J end by 3 bases, with 14 bases between. This CDR3 has 16 amino acids. Germline V gives CDR1 SGDLS, CDR2 YYNGEE. CDR3 sequence: CASSVAGLGRTDTQYF. In nucleotides, the CDR3 is TGTGCCAGCAGCGTAGCCGGGCTAGGGCGAACAGATACGCAGTATTTT. The full variable domain, with the rest looked up from reference TRBV9 and TRBJ2-3, is DSGVTQTPKHLITATGQRVTLRCSPRSGDLSVYWYQQSLDQGLQFLIQYYNGEERAKGNILERFSAQQFPDLHSELNLSSLELGDSALYFCASSVAGLGRTDTQYFGPGTRLTVL.

The gene calls are TRBV6-1 and TRBJ1-5; D remains unclear. Trimming shortened V by 4 bases and J by 4 bases, and 20 bases separated the two germline ends. The CDR3 sequence is 17 residues long. Germline loops: CDR1 MNHNS, CDR2 SASEGT. CDR3 loop: CASSAPSDTMTNQPQHF. Written as DNA, the CDR3 is TGTGCCAGCAGTGCCCCATCAGACACGATGACGAATCAGCCCCAGCATTTT.

The rearrangement joins TRBV7-9 to TRBJ2-7, with TRBD1 matching 10 bases. Trimming cost V 5 bases and J 0 bases; bases outside gene matches: 4. Germline V gives CDR1 SEHNR, CDR2 FQNEAQ (reference sequence). The CDR3 runs 15 residues. CDR3 loop: CASSPRTGGSYEQYF. CDR3 nucleotide sequence: TGTGCCAGCAGCCCAAGGACAGGGGGCTCCTACGAGCAGTACTTC.

The chain couples TRBV7-9 to TRBJ2-5; 8 positions match TRBD2. Per germline, CDR1 SEHNR and CDR2 FQNEAQ (reference sequence). The V gene end was trimmed by 5 bases and the J gene end by 4 bases; junction bases not matched to a gene: 3. The CDR3 consists of 13 residues. The CDR3 DNA is TGTGCCAGCAGCCCAGCGGGAGTAGAGACCCAGTACTTC. This encodes CASSPAGVETQYF.

This clone was detected only once. J is TRBJ2-3 and V is TRBV5-1; 11 positions match TRBD2. The CDR3 is made up of 15 amino acids. CDR1 is SGHRS, CDR2 YFSETQ, per germline. Trimming took 4 bases from V and 4 from J; bases not matched to a gene: 5. The DNA for the CDR3 is TGCGCCAGCAGCCCTAGCGGGAGGTACCCAGATACGCAGTATTTT. Encoded protein: CASSPSGRYPDTQYF.

The chain links TRBV28 to TRBJ1-3; no reliable D call. This CDR3 comprises 15 residues. V was trimmed by 10 bases and J by 0 bases, leaving 16 bases between them. Germline CDR1 is MDHEN and CDR2 is SYDVKM. CDR3 coding DNA: TGTGCCACTATCGGTCGAAAATACTCTGGAAACACCATATATTTT. Translating it yields CATIGRKYSGNTIYF.

This chain uses TRBV29-1 with TRBJ2-5, with TRBD2 identical over 8 bases. The CDR3 loop spans 16 amino acids. The trim removed 4 bases at V and 1 base at J, leaving 11 bases unmatched. The germline V gene has CDR1 SQVTM and CDR2 ANQGSEA. The CDR3 region is CSVGGGQGAPQETQYF. In nucleotides, the CDR3 is TGCAGCGTTGGCGGGGGGCAGGGCGCCCCCCAAGAGACCCAGTACTTC.

This chain connects TRBV7-9 to TRBJ2-1; tentatively, D is TRBD2 (5 bases). The CDR3 is 13 amino acids. The germline gives CDR1 SEHNR, CDR2 FQNEAQ (reference sequence). The germline V and J ends were trimmed by 1 base and 5 bases, with 6 bases remaining between them. The CDR3 protein is CASSLVGDNEQFF. The CDR3 region has the DNA TGTGCCAGCAGCTTAGTGGGAGACAATGAGCAGTTCTTC.

The chain couples TRBV5-6 to TRBJ2-1; D is ambiguous. Germline V gene lookup returns CDR1 SGHDT and CDR2 YYEEEE. With 0 bases removed from V and 0 bases from J, the gap between germline ends came to 10 bases. The CDR3 totals 16 residues. Here the CDR3 DNA reads TGTGCCAGCAGCTTGGGACCGTTGAGCTCCTACAATGAGCAGTTCTTC. This codes for CASSLGPLSSYNEQFF.

The chain has TRBV5-6 and TRBJ2-3, with 9 bases aligning to TRBD1. The trim removed 6 bases at V and 6 bases at J, leaving 8 bases unmatched. Germline V gene data show CDR1 as SGHDT and CDR2 as YYEEEE. This CDR3 is built from 14 residues. The CDR3 nucleotides read TGTGCCAGCAACACAGGGGGCCCCAGGGATACGCAGTATTTT. Protein sequence: CASNTGGPRDTQYF.

The chain joins TRBV28 to TRBJ2-2, with D possibly being TRBD1 or TRBD2 (5 bases each). Germline CDR1 is MDHEN and CDR2 is SYDVKM. V shed 10 bases and J shed 7 bases, with 19 bases lying between them. The CDR3 has 14 amino acids. CDR3 loop: CAIHPGARNGELFF. In DNA, the CDR3 is TGTGCCATCCATCCCGGGGCGCGGAACGGGGAGCTGTTTTTT.

The chain combines TRBV10-2 with TRBJ1-2; tentative D call: TRBD1 (5 bases). The V end lost 5 bases, the J end lost 4 bases, and 11 bases lay between the germline ends. The germline V gene has CDR1 WSHSY and CDR2 SAAADI. This CDR3 spans 13 amino acids. CDR3 region: CASSQSGGYGYTF. The CDR3 DNA sequence: TGCGCCAGCAGTCAGAGCGGGGGCTATGGCTACACCTTC.

The chain carries TRBV6-6 and TRBJ2-7; 7 nucleotides align to TRBD1. CDR1 is MNHNY and CDR2 is SVGAGI in the germline V gene (reference sequence). CDR3 length: 14 amino acids. V was pared by 6 bases and J by 3 bases, with 8 bases of the junction left unmatched. DNA for the CDR3: TGTGCCAGCAGGATAGACAGGGCCTTCTACGAGCAGTACTTC. Amino acids: CASRIDRAFYEQYF.

CDR3 sequence reads: CASRGAPLQPQHF. Written as DNA, the CDR3 is TGTGCCAGCCGGGGGGCGCCTCTTCAGCCCCAGCATTTT. This chain links TRBV6-5 with TRBJ1-5; TRBD1 is a possible D gene (6 bases). Germline values: CDR1 MNHEY, CDR2 SVGAGI. The CDR3 extends over 13 amino acids. V dropped 8 bases and J dropped 6 bases, with 14 bases sitting between them.